Shown below are 19 T cell receptor beta chains from a single sample sequenced in a study of blood T cells in healthy people across ages. PCR was performed a second time for roughly 7 to 12 cycles using a sample-barcoded 5' primer and a J-beta primer mix. TCRdb re-analysed the 5' RACE reads in MiXCR, keeping a single row per CDR3 protein. The data show 760,000 or so distinct CDR3 sequences, roughly 25% seen once. This sample also appeared in a second study, on T cells of mothers and their children.

Sequenced material: blood. The receptor source for this set is a boy aged 5-17 years in good health.

This clonotype came up a few times. The V and J genes are TRBV7-2 and TRBJ2-7; 9 bases agree with TRBD2. Germline CDR1 and CDR2: SGHTA and FQGNSA. This CDR3 is built from 15 residues. V was pared by 4 bases and J by 6 bases, with 10 bases of the junction left unmatched. For the CDR3, the DNA is TGTGCCAGCAGCTCCCGTAGCGGGGGCCAGGTCGAGCAGTACTTC. Its protein product is CASSSRSGGQVEQYF.

V and J are TRBV7-8 and TRBJ1-2; 10 bases align to TRBD1. Germline values: CDR1 SGHVS, CDR2 FQNEAQ. V lost 3 bases, J lost 8 bases, and 9 bases stayed unmatched. There are 15 residues in the CDR3. CDR3 bases: TGTGCCAGCAGCTTCTGGGACAGGGGATTAGGGGGCTACACCTTC. Its translation: CASSFWDRGLGGYTF.

J is TRBJ2-1 and V is TRBV29-1; unclear D gene. Trimming pared 2 bases from V and 5 bases from J, leaving 16 bases between. Germline CDR1 and CDR2: SQVTM and ANQGSEA. The CDR3 covers 15 residues. CDR3 DNA sequence: TGCAGCGTTGAACTGGAAGCCGCTTGGGACAATGAGCAGTTCTTC. Encoded protein: CSVELEAAWDNEQFF.

The chain uses TRBV6-4 and TRBJ1-2, with D uncertain. Per the germline V gene, CDR1 is MRHNA and CDR2 is SNTAGT. The V and J ends lost 3 bases and 2 bases respectively, with 13 bases between them. The CDR3 covers 15 residues. The CDR3 spells CASSDSGAGNYGYTF. CDR3 nucleotide sequence: TGTGCCAGCAGTGATTCGGGCGCGGGGAACTATGGCTACACCTTC.

This clonotype has a handful of counts. This rearrangement joins TRBV29-1 to TRBJ2-5; 8 nucleotides agree with TRBD2. This CDR3 comprises 13 residues. Germline trimming cut 6 bases from V and 2 bases from J; bases unmatched to any gene: 5. CDR1 is SQVTM, CDR2 ANQGSEA, per germline. CDR3 nucleotides: TGCAGCGTGATTAGCGGGGCTCAAGAGACCCAGTACTTC. Its translation: CSVISGAQETQYF.

The CDR3 here is CASSQDRGVIDTQYF. The CDR3 DNA is TGTGCCAGCAGCCAAGATCGAGGGGTGATAGATACGCAGTATTTT. This chain uses TRBV14 with TRBJ2-3, with D tentatively TRBD1 or TRBD2 (5 bases each). Germline V gene sequence: CDR1 SGHDN, CDR2 FVKESK. The CDR3 runs to 15 residues. V was trimmed by 0 bases and J by 5 bases, leaving 12 bases between them.

This clonotype was seen a handful of times. The DNA for the CDR3 is TGTGCCAGCTCCACGAGTTTAGGGGGGGACACTGAAGCTTTCTTT. Its protein is CASSTSLGGDTEAFF. This chain links TRBV18 with TRBJ1-1; a weak D match, TRBD1 (6 bases). The germline V gene encodes CDR1 KGHSH and CDR2 LQKENI. V lost 6 bases to trimming and J lost 3 bases, with 17 bases between them. CDR3 length equals 15 residues.

This chain joins TRBV2 and TRBJ2-3, with 9 bases identical to TRBD2. V was pared by 4 bases and J by 2 bases, with 7 bases of the junction left unmatched. Germline CDR1 and CDR2: SNHLY and FYNNEI. The CDR3 covers 16 residues. The DNA of the CDR3 is TGTGCCAGCAGTGGCCTAGCGGGAATATACACAGATACGCAGTATTTT. As protein: CASSGLAGIYTDTQYF.

This clonotype was seen only a few times. The chain has TRBV29-1 and TRBJ1-1, with D tentatively TRBD1 (6 bases). The CDR3 length is 13 residues. Trimming pared 5 bases from V and 0 bases from J, leaving 10 bases between. Germline-derived CDR1 and CDR2 are SQVTM and ANQGSEA. DNA for the CDR3: TGCAGCGTTCAGGGGCGGATGAACACTGAAGCTTTCTTT. Translated: CSVQGRMNTEAFF.

This clonotype was found a few times. V is TRBV25-1 and J is TRBJ2-7; tentatively, D is TRBD1 or TRBD2 (7 bases each). Germline CDR1 reads MGHDK; CDR2 reads SYGVNS. CDR3 length: 16 residues. Trimming shortened V by 4 bases and J by 2 bases, and 18 bases separated the two germline ends. CDR3 nucleotide sequence: TGTGCCAGCAGTGTACAACCAGGGGGGGGGACCTACGAGCAGTACTTC. This codes for CASSVQPGGGTYEQYF.

This clonotype came up a few times. The chain joins TRBV5-1 to TRBJ1-1; no clear D. V was cut by 4 bases and J by 0 bases, with 7 bases left in between. The CDR3 extends over 13 amino acids. The germline V gene encodes CDR1 SGHRS and CDR2 YFSETQ. CDR3 region: CASSADMNTEAFF. The CDR3 DNA sequence: TGCGCCAGCAGCGCAGACATGAACACTGAAGCTTTCTTT.

The sample holds a few counts of this clonotype. The chain is built from TRBV4-3 and TRBJ2-7; tentative D call: TRBD2 (5 bases). V was pared by 2 bases and J by 3 bases, with 14 bases between. This CDR3 is built from 15 residues. Germline loops: CDR1 LGHNA, CDR2 YSLEER. CDR3 nucleotides: TGCGCCAGCAGCCAATTGAGGGCAGATTTCTACGAGCAGTACTTC. Translated: CASSQLRADFYEQYF.

The chain has TRBV28 and TRBJ1-2; possibly TRBD1 for D (5 bases). From germline, CDR1 is MDHEN and CDR2 SYDVKM. V lost 2 bases, J lost 4 bases, and 8 bases lay in between. The CDR3 spans 13 residues. This CDR3 is CASSLLDSYGYTF. The CDR3 DNA reads as TGTGCCAGCAGTTTACTCGACAGCTATGGCTACACCTTC.

This clonotype was observed a few times. The gene calls are TRBV12-3 or TRBV12-4 and TRBJ1-2; D uncertain. This CDR3 region has 12 residues. V was clipped by 2 bases and J by 5 bases, with 6 bases between them. The DNA of the CDR3 is TGTGCCAGCAGTTTACTCGGGTATGGCTACACCTTC. It specifies CASSLLGYGYTF.

This clonotype was seen a handful of times. The chain employs TRBV2 and TRBJ2-3; D ambiguous. The V end lost 0 bases, the J end lost 2 bases, and 12 bases lay between the germline ends. The length of the CDR3 is 16 residues. In germline, CDR1 is SNHLY, CDR2 FYNNEI. CDR3 bases: TGTGCCAGCAGTGAAGCGAACAGCCTACTCACAGATACGCAGTATTTT. Translation gives CASSEANSLLTDTQYF.

A few counts support this clonotype. CDR3 amino acids: CASSYLYQQFF. The CDR3 DNA follows: TGTGCCAGCAGTTACCTATACCAGCAGTTCTTC. The chain carries TRBV27 and TRBJ2-1; D gene ambiguous. In germline, CDR1 is MNHEY, CDR2 SMNVEV (reference sequence). The CDR3 sequence is 11 residues long. Between the trimmed V and J ends, which lost 4 bases and 11 bases, there was a span of 9 bases.

This clonotype was observed a few times. The chain recombines TRBV3-1 with TRBJ2-5; D possibly uses TRBD1 or TRBD2 (5 bases each). Germline values: CDR1 LGHDT, CDR2 YNNKEL (reference sequence). V was shortened by 1 base and J by 1 base, with 16 bases between the two germline ends. This CDR3 comprises 17 residues. The CDR3 region has the DNA TGTGCCAGCAGCCAAGTCGCGGACTCTAGGGGCCAAGAGACCCAGTACTTC. It yields the protein CASSQVADSRGQETQYF.

This clonotype was detected only a few times. This chain connects TRBV15 to TRBJ2-3; D is unclear. The CDR3 spans 16 residues. Germline V gene data show CDR1 as LNHNV and CDR2 as YYDKDF (reference sequence). Trimming removed 0 bases at V and 11 bases at J, with 21 bases between. This CDR3 reads CATSRDREIVGGMQYF. The CDR3 coding sequence is TGTGCCACCAGCAGAGATCGTGAGATCGTGGGTGGAATGCAGTATTTT.

This clonotype has a handful of counts. The gene calls are TRBV4-1 and TRBJ2-2; D call uncertain. CDR1 and CDR2 from the germline V gene are MGHRA and YSYEKL. There are 15 residues in the CDR3. Trimming removed 4 bases from V and 5 bases from J, with 14 bases in between. The chain's CDR3 is CASSPQITFTGELFF. The DNA for the CDR3 is TGCGCCAGCAGCCCCCAAATAACTTTTACCGGGGAGCTGTTTTTT.